This entry lists 20 T cell receptor beta chains sequenced from one sample in a study of liver allograft versus peripheral blood T cells. Study overall: Transplanted-liver and recipient peripheral blood T cell receptor repertoires were compared.

MiXCR was run by TCRdb on the reads, yielding one entry per CDR3 protein. Here the sample spans roughly 1,700 distinct CDR3 sequences, around 19% being singletons. Receptor source: a human patient who had a liver transplant. Some T cells may be graft donor cells.

This chain uses TRBV5-6 with TRBJ1-5; unclear D gene. Germline V gene lookup returns CDR1 SGHDT and CDR2 YYEEEE. This CDR3 is 14 amino acids long. The germline V and J ends were trimmed by 3 bases and 4 bases, with 11 bases remaining between them. The CDR3 DNA reads as TGTGCCAGCAGCTACCAGTCGACGAATCAGCCCCAGCATTTT. This translates into CASSYQSTNQPQHF.

The sample holds many counts of this clonotype. The CDR3 spells CASSIVRGPDTQYF. The CDR3 DNA follows: TGTGCCAGTAGTATTGTGCGGGGGCCTGATACGCAGTATTTT. This rearrangement joins TRBV19 to TRBJ2-3, with D maybe TRBD2 (7 bases). Germline CDR1 is LNHDA and CDR2 is SQIVND (reference sequence). Trimming removed 3 bases from V and 6 bases from J, with 13 bases in between. The CDR3 spans 14 residues.

With respect to this clonotype: A much more abundant neighbour one base away suggests this may be a read error. This sequence joins TRBV7-9 and TRBJ2-7; 8 nucleotides agree with TRBD2. The J segment lost 7 bases and the V segment lost 1 base, leaving 9 bases of the junction unmatched. Looked up from germline, CDR1 is SEHNR and CDR2 is FQNEAQ (reference sequence). The CDR3 extends over 15 amino acids. Written as DNA, the CDR3 is TGTGCCAGCAGCTTAGGCGCCGGGACTAGGAGTGAGCAGTACTTC. Amino acids: CASSLGAGTRSEQYF. Complete variable domain (other parts from reference TRBV7-9 and TRBJ2-7): DTGVSQNPRHKITKRGQNVTFRCDPISEHNRLYWYRQTLGQGPEFLTYFQNEAQLEKSRLLSDRFSAERPKGSFSTLEIQRTEQGDSAMYLCASSLGAGTRSEQYFGPGTRLTVT.

By proportion, this clonotype is medium-sized (0.01 to 0.1%). CDR3 DNA: TGTGCCAGTAGTATAGGGGGGGGCCCTGAAGCTTTCTTT. Its protein is CASSIGGGPEAFF. The chain combines TRBV19 with TRBJ1-1; possible D gene TRBD1, 6 bases. Trimming left V 1 base short and J 6 bases short, with 9 bases between. The CDR3 length is 13 residues. In germline, CDR1 is LNHDA, CDR2 SQIVND (reference sequence). The full variable domain, its missing parts supplied by reference TRBV19 and TRBJ1-1, is DGGITQSPKYLFRKEGQNVTLSCEQNLNHDAMYWYRQDPGQGLRLIYYSQIVNDFQKGDIAEGYSVSREKKESFPLTVTSAQKNPTAFYLCASSIGGGPEAFFGQGTRLTVV.

By share, this clonotype ranks as medium-sized. This chain's CDR3 is CASSYGGVDTEAFF. The CDR3 nucleotides are TGTGCCAGCAGTTACGGAGGGGTAGACACTGAAGCTTTCTTT. The V and J genes are TRBV6-5 and TRBJ1-1; a possible D gene is TRBD1 (5 bases). Trimming cost V 2 bases and J 3 bases, with 10 bases left between them. This CDR3 spans 14 amino acids. Germline V gene lookup returns CDR1 MNHEY and CDR2 SVGAGI.

This chain connects TRBV7-9 to TRBJ2-3; tentatively, D is TRBD1 or TRBD2 (5 bases each). V dropped 4 bases and J dropped 0 bases, with 11 bases sitting between them. This CDR3 is 15 amino acids long. Germline CDR1 reads SEHNR; CDR2 reads FQNEAQ (reference sequence). CDR3 in DNA: TGTGCCAGCAGCTCGGGACCAGCTAGCACAGATACGCAGTATTTT. This encodes CASSSGPASTDTQYF. The variable domain in full, with the rest retrieved from reference TRBV7-9 and TRBJ2-3, is DTGVSQNPRHKITKRGQNVTFRCDPISEHNRLYWYRQTLGQGPEFLTYFQNEAQLEKSRLLSDRFSAERPKGSFSTLEIQRTEQGDSAMYLCASSSGPASTDTQYFGPGTRLTVL.

This clonotype is medium-sized in the sample. The rearrangement uses TRBV7-3 and TRBJ2-5, with D possibly matching TRBD2 (6 bases). Per the germline V gene, CDR1 is SGHTA and CDR2 is FQGTGA. V lost 5 bases and J lost 4, with 14 bases in between. This CDR3 contains 14 residues. CDR3 in DNA: TGTGCCAGCAGCCGTCTAGCGTTTGGAGAGACCCAGTACTTC. Its protein is CASSRLAFGETQYF.

In DNA, the CDR3 is TGTGCCAGCAGTTCCCTTCTAGCGGGGGCCGGGGAGCTGTTTTTT. Its translation: CASSSLLAGAGELFF. The rearrangement links TRBV27 to TRBJ2-2; 10 bases fit TRBD2. CDR1 and CDR2 from the germline V gene are MNHEY and SMNVEV (reference sequence). The V segment lost 4 bases and the J segment 6 bases; nucleotides outside the gene matches: 5. The length of the CDR3 is 15 residues.

V usage is TRBV30 and J usage is TRBJ1-1, with a possible D match to TRBD1 (5 bases). Germline assignment: CDR1 GTSNPN and CDR2 SVGIG (reference sequence). CDR3 length: 12 amino acids. The germline V and J ends were trimmed by 8 bases and 0 bases, with 10 bases remaining between them. The CDR3, as DNA: TGTGCCGGGGGACTACTGAACACTGAAGCTTTCTTT. This codes for CAGGLLNTEAFF. The complete variable domain, with remaining parts taken from reference TRBV30 and TRBJ1-1, reads SQTIHQWPATLVQPVGSPLSLECTVEGTSNPNLYWYRQAAGRGLQLLFYSVGIGQISSEVPQNLSASRPQDRQFILSSKKLLLSDSGFYLCAGGLLNTEAFFGQGTRLTVV.

This chain uses TRBV20-1 with TRBJ1-6; a weak D match, TRBD1 (5 bases). V was shortened by 3 bases and J by 7 bases, with 16 bases between the two germline ends. This CDR3 contains 15 residues. CDR1 is DFQATT and CDR2 is SNEGSKA in the germline V gene (reference sequence). The CDR3 bases are TGCAGTGCTAGGGGGTGGGGGGTGGGCAATTCACCCCTCCACTTT. Translation gives CSARGWGVGNSPLHF.

In its sample, this clonotype ranks as medium-sized (0.01 to 0.1%). V usage is TRBV6-5 and J usage is TRBJ1-1; D may be TRBD1 (5 bases). CDR1 and CDR2 (germline): MNHEY, SVGAGI. Deletions cut 2 bases from V and 2 bases from J, with 9 bases between. The CDR3 length is 14 residues. This CDR3 is CASSYQGRNTEAFF. DNA for the CDR3: TGTGCCAGCAGTTACCAGGGAAGAAACACTGAAGCTTTCTTT.

The rearrangement links TRBV4-1 to TRBJ2-2, with D unresolved. CDR1 is MGHRA, CDR2 YSYEKL, per germline. The CDR3 sequence is 15 residues long. The V end lost 1 base, the J end lost 2 bases, and 8 bases lay between the germline ends. CDR3 sequence reads: CASSQAPANTGELFF. Here the CDR3 DNA reads TGCGCCAGCAGCCAAGCGCCGGCCAACACCGGGGAGCTGTTTTTT.

This clonotype was recorded a few times. The CDR3 protein is CASSEWGRGNEKLFF. Here the CDR3 DNA reads TGTGCCAGCAGTGAATGGGGCCGGGGTAATGAAAAACTGTTTTTT. This chain joins TRBV25-1 and TRBJ1-4; D is perhaps TRBD1 (5 bases). The CDR3 runs 15 residues. Germline assignment: CDR1 MGHDK and CDR2 SYGVNS. V dropped 1 base and J dropped 4 bases, with 10 bases sitting between them.

This clonotype occurred many times. This chain joins TRBV13 and TRBJ1-2; 9 bases fit TRBD1. With V trimmed by 10 bases and J by 8 bases, 5 bases remained unmatched. The germline V gene encodes CDR1 PRHDT and CDR2 FYEKMQ (reference sequence). The CDR3 is 11 amino acids. The CDR3 region has the DNA TGTGCCATCGGGGACAGGGTCGGCTACACCTTC. It translates to CAIGDRVGYTF.

By sample fraction, this clonotype is medium-sized (0.01 to 0.1%). The chain carries TRBV7-9 and TRBJ1-2; no reliable D call. The V end lost 5 bases, the J end lost 3 bases, and 7 bases lay between the germline ends. Germline CDR1 and CDR2: SEHNR and FQNEAQ (reference sequence). The CDR3 has 12 residues. In DNA form, the CDR3 reads TGTGCCAGCAGCACACCCTACTATGGCTACACCTTC. Translated, it gives CASSTPYYGYTF.

The rearrangement joins TRBV4-1 to TRBJ2-7, with D hard to call. CDR1 MGHRA and CDR2 YSYEKL come from the germline V gene. Trimming left V 1 base short and J 3 bases short, with 10 bases between. The CDR3 runs to 14 residues. The DNA for the CDR3 is TGCGCCAGCAGCCAAGTCGCAGGCTACTACGAGCAGTACTTC. Encoded protein: CASSQVAGYYEQYF.

This clonotype is deemed medium-sized. This chain uses TRBV6-1 with TRBJ2-3; D might be TRBD1 (6 bases). In germline, CDR1 is MNHNS, CDR2 SASEGT. The CDR3 has 16 residues. Trimming shortened V by 8 bases and J by 1 base, and 19 bases separated the two germline ends. CDR3 sequence reads: CASSSEQGRGTDTQYF. DNA of the CDR3: TGTGCCAGCTCAAGTGAACAGGGCCGCGGCACAGATACGCAGTATTTT.

This clonotype has more than one count but fewer than ten. The chain couples TRBV27 to TRBJ2-7; D is ambiguous. The CDR3 has 14 residues. Germline assignment: CDR1 MNHEY and CDR2 SMNVEV (reference sequence). V dropped 3 bases and J dropped 0 bases, with 9 bases sitting between them. The CDR3: CASSFGRISYEQYF. The CDR3 nucleotides are TGTGCCAGCAGTTTTGGCAGGATCTCCTACGAGCAGTACTTC.

This clonotype has more than one count but fewer than ten. The chain recombines TRBV6-2 or TRBV6-3 with TRBJ1-2, with D uncertain. The CDR3 is made up of 15 amino acids. The germline V gene has CDR1 MNHEY and CDR2 SVGEGT. The ends were cut back, 2 bases at V and 2 bases at J, with 12 bases in the middle. For the CDR3, the DNA is TGTGCCAGCAGTTACCCTCGGACGGGAAACTATGGCTACACCTTC. This codes for CASSYPRTGNYGYTF.

This chain joins TRBV9 and TRBJ1-2; unclear D gene. This CDR3 has 13 amino acids. Trimming took 0 bases from V and 2 from J, leaving 5 bases between them. Germline CDR1 SGDLS, CDR2 YYNGEE. CDR3 protein: CASSVVLNYGYTF. DNA for the CDR3: TGTGCCAGCAGCGTAGTCCTAAACTATGGCTACACCTTC. The full variable domain, in which reference TRBV9 and TRBJ1-2 provide the parts outside the CDR3, is DSGVTQTPKHLITATGQRVTLRCSPRSGDLSVYWYQQSLDQGLQFLIQYYNGEERAKGNILERFSAQQFPDLHSELNLSSLELGDSALYFCASSVVLNYGYTFGSGTRLTVV.